The 15 T cell receptor beta chains in this list originate from one sample, sequenced in a study of metastatic and nonmetastatic thyroid tumors. Every patient underwent thyroid surgery untreated. TCRdb reprocessed the PCR reads using MiXCR. The table records 23,000 or so clones, around 25% of them present only once. Sequencing was carried out using tumor tissue. These receptors were collected from a male donor with papillary thyroid cancer or a benign thyroid nodule (not recorded which). Some clones in this sample may be carry-over from other donors' samples.

This clone was detected many times. The chain carries TRBV20-1 and TRBJ1-1, with D hard to call. The CDR3 runs 13 residues. Trimming cost V 3 bases and J 5 bases, with 13 bases left between them. The germline V gene has CDR1 DFQATT and CDR2 SNEGSKA (reference sequence). Here the CDR3 reads CSASDTDGTEAFF. In DNA form, the CDR3 reads TGCAGTGCTAGTGACACGGACGGAACTGAAGCTTTCTTT.

This clone occurred many times. The V gene is TRBV5-6, the J gene TRBJ1-6; D is possibly TRBD1 (5 bases). Trimming cost V 7 bases and J 7 bases, with 15 bases left between them. CDR3 length equals 14 residues. The germline V gene encodes CDR1 SGHDT and CDR2 YYEEEE. Here the CDR3 DNA reads TGTGCCAGCCGTCCAGGGAGCCTAAATTCACCCCTCCACTTT. Its protein product is CASRPGSLNSPLHF.

This chain uses TRBV5-5 with TRBJ1-2; tentative D call: TRBD1 (5 bases). Trimming cost V 9 bases and J 4 bases, with 16 bases left between them. This CDR3 has 13 residues. Germline V gives CDR1 SGHKS, CDR2 YYEKEE (reference sequence). In DNA form, the CDR3 reads TGTGCCACCGACCGATGGAGGGGCTATGGCTACACCTTC. Translating gives CATDRWRGYGYTF. Complete variable domain (other parts from reference TRBV5-5 and TRBJ1-2): DAGVTQSPTHLIKTRGQQVTLRCSPISGHKSVSWYQQVLGQGPQFIFQYYEKEERGRGNFPDRFSARQFPNYSSELNVNALLLGDSALYLCATDRWRGYGYTFGSGTRLTVV.

In regard to this clone: Possible read error: a much larger clone is one base away. The rearrangement links TRBV29-1 to TRBJ1-2, with unresolved D. The CDR3 is made up of 12 amino acids. Trimming removed 7 bases from V and 3 bases from J, with 12 bases in between. Germline V lookup: CDR1 SQVTM, CDR2 ANQGSEA. CDR3 DNA: TGCAGCGCCGCCGTGACTTACTATGGCTACACCTTC. It specifies CSAAVTYYGYTF.

This clone appeared a few times. The CDR3 region is CASSLSSGLKGQQYF. DNA of the CDR3: TGTGCCAGCAGTTTAAGTTCAGGCTTAAAAGGGCAGCAGTACTTC. V is TRBV28 and J is TRBJ2-7; D uncertain. CDR1 MDHEN and CDR2 SYDVKM come from the germline V gene. With 2 bases removed from V and 8 bases from J, the gap between germline ends came to 19 bases. The CDR3 totals 15 residues. Full variable domain (outside the CDR3, taken from reference TRBV28 and TRBJ2-7): DVKVTQSSRYLVKRTGEKVFLECVQDMDHENMFWYRQDPGLGLRLIYFSYDVKMKEKGDIPEGYSVSREKKERFSLILESASTNQTSMYLCASSLSSGLKGQQYFGPGTRLTVT.

This clone came up a few times. The rearrangement uses TRBV27 and TRBJ2-7, with 7 bases lining up with TRBD1. The length of the CDR3 is 13 residues. The germline V gene encodes CDR1 MNHEY and CDR2 SMNVEV (reference sequence). V shed 6 bases, J shed 2 bases, and the junction held 4 bases outside the gene matches. DNA for the CDR3: TGTGCCAGCAGCGGGACAGAGCCCTACGAGCAGTACTTC. Translation: CASSGTEPYEQYF.

This clone showed up many times. The chain combines TRBV6-1 with TRBJ2-3, with 8 bases aligning to TRBD1. Per germline, CDR1 MNHNS and CDR2 SASEGT. Losses at the gene ends were 5 bases for V and 4 bases for J; bases not matched to a gene: 8. The CDR3 is 15 residues long. Here the CDR3 reads CASSSGQGKADTQYF. The CDR3 region has the DNA TGTGCCAGCAGTTCAGGACAGGGAAAGGCAGATACGCAGTATTTT.

There are many counts of this clone. The chain has TRBV20-1 and TRBJ1-5; 10 bases match TRBD1. V lost 5 bases to trimming and J lost 1 base; unmatched junction nucleotides: 11. The CDR3 runs to 17 residues. Germline V gene data show CDR1 as DFQATT and CDR2 as SNEGSKA (reference sequence). The CDR3 region has the DNA TGCAGTGCTGCTACCGGACAGGGGGTGTTAAGCAATCAGCCCCAGCATTTT. Protein product: CSAATGQGVLSNQPQHF.

In the case of this clone: It may be a read error: a sequence one base away is much more abundant. The chain carries TRBV7-9 and TRBJ1-4; possible D gene TRBD1, 5 bases. This CDR3 is built from 14 residues. Per germline, CDR1 SEHNR and CDR2 FQNEAQ (reference sequence). The chain's CDR3 is CASRLGDGSEKLFF. The CDR3 DNA is TGTGCCAGCAGATTAGGGGACGGGTCAGAAAAACTGTTTTTT. The full variable domain, its missing parts supplied by reference TRBV7-9 and TRBJ1-4, is DTGVSQNPRHKITKRGQNVTFRCDPISEHNRLYWYRQTLGQGPEFLTYFQNEAQLEKSRLLSDRFSAERPKGSFSTLEIQRTEQGDSAMYLCASRLGDGSEKLFFGSGTQLSVL.

With regard to this clone: A much larger clonotype is one base distant, so this may be a read error. This sequence joins TRBV5-4 and TRBJ1-2, with a possible D match to TRBD1 (5 bases). The CDR3 runs 13 residues. V gave up 1 base and J gave up 6 bases, with 10 bases separating them. Germline V gives CDR1 SGHNT, CDR2 YYREEE (reference sequence). Here the CDR3 reads CASSLTGNDGYTF. The CDR3 coding sequence is TGTGCCAGCAGCTTGACAGGAAACGATGGCTACACCTTC.

This clone has at least ten counts. The genes are TRBV2 and TRBJ1-6, with D possibly TRBD1 on 6 matching bases. V was cut by 5 bases and J by 0 bases, with 17 bases left in between. The germline V gene has CDR1 SNHLY and CDR2 FYNNEI. The CDR3 consists of 18 residues. For the CDR3, the DNA is TGTGCCAGCAGTCCGCGGAGGGGGGGCGGCTCCTATAATTCACCCCTCCACTTT. This gives the protein CASSPRRGGGSYNSPLHF.

CDR3 sequence (DNA): TGTGCCACCAGTGGTTATAACAATGAGCAGTTCTTC. This encodes CATSGYNNEQFF. The chain uses TRBV24-1 and TRBJ2-1; D gene uncertain. The CDR3 loop spans 12 amino acids. Germline lookup yields CDR1 KGHDR and CDR2 SFDVKD. V dropped 5 bases and J dropped 5 bases, with 6 bases sitting between them.

The rearrangement uses TRBV7-2 and TRBJ2-7, with 9 positions matching TRBD1. The trim removed 10 bases at V and 5 bases at J, leaving 9 bases unmatched. The CDR3 runs 13 residues. Germline V lookup: CDR1 SGHTA, CDR2 FQGNSA. The CDR3 reads CAIIARDRDEQYF. CDR3 bases: TGTGCCATCATCGCCCGGGACAGGGACGAGCAGTACTTC.

This clone was detected many times. This chain joins TRBV2 and TRBJ2-3; 10 bases are a match to TRBD2. Germline values: CDR1 SNHLY, CDR2 FYNNEI. The CDR3 is 17 amino acids. V was pared by 1 base and J by 4 bases, with 8 bases of the junction left unmatched. CDR3 in amino acids: CASSEDFTSGESDTQYF. Here the CDR3 DNA reads TGTGCCAGCAGTGAAGATTTTACTAGCGGGGAATCAGATACGCAGTATTTT.

This clone came up many times. Other DNA sequences in this sample translate to the same CDR3. This chain's CDR3 is CASTRLAGEGHEQFF. The DNA of the CDR3 is TGTGCCAGCACCCGACTAGCGGGAGAAGGGCATGAGCAGTTCTTC. The chain has TRBV6-4 and TRBJ2-1; the match to TRBD2 covers 12 bases. J lost 8 bases, V lost 7 bases, and 9 bases had no gene match. CDR3 size: 15 residues. The V gene's germline CDR1 is MRHNA and CDR2 SNTAGT.